Following are 19 T cell receptor beta chains from one sample sequenced in a study of PD-L1 blockade in urothelial cancer. The method was immunoSEQ multiplex PCR; TCRdb's version includes in-frame clones alone and lacks a portion of them. This sample has 35,000 to 40,000 clones, with over 75% found just once. The material was PBMCs, obtained around atezolizumab (anti-PD-L1) treatment. The receptors stem from a man in his 60s with urothelial cancer.

The rearrangement uses TRBV27 and TRBJ2-1, with TRBD2 matching over 10 bases. V trimming: 6 bases; J trimming: 6 bases; junction bases outside the gene matches: 8. Germline assignment: CDR1 MNHEY and CDR2 SMNVEV (reference sequence). The CDR3 is 15 residues long. In DNA, the CDR3 is TGTGCCAGCAGAGATCTAGCGGGGGCTTTCAATGAGCAGTTCTTC. Amino acid sequence: CASRDLAGAFNEQFF.

The V and J genes are TRBV20-1 and TRBJ1-1; possible D gene TRBD1, 6 bases. Germline loops: CDR1 DFQATT, CDR2 SNEGSKA (reference sequence). Trimming removed 8 bases at V and 11 bases at J, with 15 bases between. CDR3 length: 10 amino acids. The CDR3 spells CSTWGGRAFF. CDR3 bases: TGCAGTACGTGGGGGGGCCGTGCTTTCTTT.

This chain links TRBV7-9 with TRBJ1-2; D gene ambiguous. Germline CDR1 reads SEHNR; CDR2 reads FQNEAQ (reference sequence). With 6 bases removed from V and 8 bases from J, the gap between germline ends came to 16 bases. This CDR3 region has 13 residues. In DNA form, the CDR3 reads TGTGCCAGCAGGCCCGCGGGATTTGGAGGCTACACCTTC. Protein: CASRPAGFGGYTF.

The genes are TRBV18 and TRBJ2-5; 7 nucleotides line up with TRBD1. Germline trimming cut 3 bases from V and 1 base from J; bases unmatched to any gene: 2. This CDR3 is built from 14 residues. Germline-derived CDR1 and CDR2 are KGHSH and LQKENI. This chain's CDR3 is CASSPRQGQETQYF. CDR3 DNA: TGTGCCAGCTCACCTCGACAGGGCCAAGAGACCCAGTACTTC.

The DNA for the CDR3 is TGTGCCAGCAGTCGGACAGTCAACTATGGCTACACCTTC. Protein: CASSRTVNYGYTF. This chain uses TRBV28 with TRBJ1-2; D perhaps matches TRBD1 (6 bases). This CDR3 has 13 amino acids. The V end was cut by 5 bases, the J end by 2 bases, with 9 bases between. Germline V gene data show CDR1 as MDHEN and CDR2 as SYDVKM.

The gene calls are TRBV6-5 and TRBJ2-7, with 7 bases fitting TRBD1. This CDR3 contains 14 residues. The V and J ends lost 6 bases and 3 bases, in that order; junction bases with no gene match: 8. CDR1 and CDR2 from the germline V gene are MNHEY and SVGAGI. The CDR3 sequence is CASRPPGQNYEQYF. CDR3 nucleotides: TGTGCCAGCAGACCACCGGGACAGAACTACGAGCAGTACTTC.

The chain couples TRBV18 to TRBJ1-4, with D tentatively TRBD1 (5 bases). Germline V gene lookup returns CDR1 KGHSH and CDR2 LQKENI. Trimming took 2 bases from V and 2 from J, leaving 6 bases between them. The CDR3 loop spans 14 amino acids. The CDR3 DNA reads TGTGCCAGCTCACCAGGGGGGACTAATGAAAAACTGTTTTTT. It encodes CASSPGGTNEKLFF. Filled out from reference TRBV18 and TRBJ1-4, the complete variable domain reads NAGVMQNPRHLVRRRGQEARLRCSPMKGHSHVYWYRQLPEEGLKFMVYLQKENIIDESGMPKERFSAEFPKEGPSILRIQQVVRGDSAAYFCASSPGGTNEKLFFGSGTQLSVL.

In its sample, this clone was seen a few times. The chain combines TRBV6-5 with TRBJ1-1; unclear D gene. The V end was cut by 6 bases, the J end by 2 bases, with 10 bases between. Germline assignment: CDR1 MNHEY and CDR2 SVGAGI. CDR3 size: 13 residues. The CDR3 spells CASRRGINTEAFF. CDR3 sequence (DNA): TGTGCCAGCAGACGAGGGATAAACACTGAAGCTTTCTTT.

The gene calls are TRBV6-1 and TRBJ2-3, with 9 nucleotides matching TRBD1. The CDR3 consists of 14 residues. V shed 8 bases and J 1 base; nucleotides not matched to a gene: 4. Looked up from germline, CDR1 is MNHNS and CDR2 is SASEGT. The CDR3 nucleotides are TGTGCCAGCGGTAGGACAGGGGGCACAGATACGCAGTATTTT. It is translated as CASGRTGGTDTQYF.

The chain recombines TRBV10-3 with TRBJ1-1; D remains unclear. Per the germline V gene, CDR1 is ENHRY and CDR2 is SYGVKD. Deletions cut 4 bases from V and 4 bases from J, with 10 bases between. This CDR3 region has 13 residues. Here the CDR3 reads CAISGEEGTEAFF. In DNA, the CDR3 is TGTGCCATCAGTGGTGAGGAGGGCACTGAAGCTTTCTTT.

In its sample, this clone was seen once. This sequence joins TRBV2 and TRBJ2-5; no reliable D call. V was shortened by 4 bases and J by 0 bases, with 6 bases between the two germline ends. Germline V lookup: CDR1 SNHLY, CDR2 FYNNEI. There are 13 residues in the CDR3. The CDR3 protein is CASSVEHQETQYF. In DNA, the CDR3 is TGTGCCAGCAGTGTGGAGCACCAAGAGACCCAGTACTTC.

The V and J genes are TRBV7-2 and TRBJ1-6; weak D call: TRBD1 (5 bases). The CDR3 runs 16 residues. Looked up from germline, CDR1 is SGHTA and CDR2 is FQGNSA. Trimming left V 1 base short and J 10 bases short, with 17 bases between. CDR3 in DNA: TGTGCCAGCAGCTTAGATGGGGCGGCAGATGGCTCACCCCTCCACTTT. It yields the protein CASSLDGAADGSPLHF.

The chain couples TRBV19 to TRBJ2-5, with 9 bases that match TRBD2. Germline V lookup: CDR1 LNHDA, CDR2 SQIVND (reference sequence). V shed 7 bases, J shed 6 bases, and the junction held 6 bases outside the gene matches. The CDR3 loop spans 13 amino acids. CDR3 bases: TGTGCCAGTACGGCGGGAGGGGCAAAGACCCAGTACTTC. Translating it yields CASTAGGAKTQYF.

J is TRBJ2-7 and V is TRBV18; 9 bases agree with TRBD1. Germline V CDR1 and CDR2: KGHSH, LQKENI. The CDR3 runs 13 residues. The J segment lost 6 bases and the V segment lost 6 bases, leaving 6 bases of the junction unmatched. In DNA form, the CDR3 reads TGTGCCAGCTCGGACACAGGGGGCCGCGAGCAGTACTTC. It codes for CASSDTGGREQYF.

The genes are TRBV5-1 and TRBJ2-5; 7 nucleotides line up with TRBD1. Germline CDR1 SGHRS, CDR2 YFSETQ. CDR3 length: 16 amino acids. Unmatched junction bases numbered 11, after V lost 4 bases and J lost 2 bases. The CDR3 spells CASSEPGTDIQETQYF. Written as DNA, the CDR3 is TGCGCCAGCAGCGAACCCGGGACAGACATTCAAGAGACCCAGTACTTC.

The gene calls are TRBV4-2 and TRBJ2-2, with no clear D. Germline V gene data show CDR1 as LGHNA and CDR2 as YNFKEQ. With 1 base removed from V and 7 bases from J, the gap between germline ends came to 10 bases. This CDR3 is built from 14 residues. Here the CDR3 DNA reads TGTGCCAGCAGCCAAGTAGTGGTCGGCGGGGAGCTGTTTTTT. This codes for CASSQVVVGGELFF.

This clone appeared many times. The CDR3 reads CASRSQGPNNSPLHF. CDR3 sequence (DNA): TGTGCCAGCAGGTCCCAGGGGCCCAATAATTCACCCCTCCACTTT. The rearrangement uses TRBV21-1 and TRBJ1-6; the listed D gene, TRBD1, was not tested against the DNA. TRBV21-1 is a listed pseudogene. The CDR3 is 15 residues long.

J is TRBJ2-1 and V is TRBV19, with 9 positions matching TRBD1. Germline V CDR1 and CDR2: LNHDA, SQIVND (reference sequence). The CDR3 loop spans 15 amino acids. The trim removed 5 bases at V and 3 bases at J, leaving 5 bases unmatched. CDR3 in amino acids: CASSLRGQGYNEQFF. The CDR3 DNA sequence: TGTGCCAGTAGTCTCCGGGGACAGGGCTACAATGAGCAGTTCTTC. The full variable domain, completed using reference TRBV19 and TRBJ2-1, is DGGITQSPKYLFRKEGQNVTLSCEQNLNHDAMYWYRQDPGQGLRLIYYSQIVNDFQKGDIAEGYSVSREKKESFPLTVTSAQKNPTAFYLCASSLRGQGYNEQFFGPGTRLTVL.

The V and J genes are TRBV18 and TRBJ2-3; D is undetermined. Germline-derived CDR1 and CDR2 are KGHSH and LQKENI. Trimming shortened V by 2 bases and J by 3 bases, and 9 bases separated the two germline ends. The CDR3 is 14 residues long. CDR3 amino acids: CASSPEVGTDTQYF. In nucleotides, the CDR3 is TGTGCCAGCTCACCAGAAGTCGGGACAGATACGCAGTATTTT.